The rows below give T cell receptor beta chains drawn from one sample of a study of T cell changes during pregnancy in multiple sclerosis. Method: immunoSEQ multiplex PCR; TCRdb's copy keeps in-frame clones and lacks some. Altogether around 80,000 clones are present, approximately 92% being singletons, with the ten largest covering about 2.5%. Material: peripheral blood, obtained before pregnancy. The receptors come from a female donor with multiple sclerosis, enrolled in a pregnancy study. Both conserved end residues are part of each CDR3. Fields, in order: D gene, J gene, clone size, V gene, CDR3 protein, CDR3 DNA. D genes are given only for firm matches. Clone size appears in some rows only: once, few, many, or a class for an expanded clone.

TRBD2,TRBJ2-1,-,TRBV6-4,CASSDYGGRGEQFF,TGTGCCAGCAGTGACTATGGCGGGAGAGGTGAGCAGTTCTTC
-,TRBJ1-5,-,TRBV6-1,CASKEKTLNQPQHF,TGTGCCAGCAAGGAGAAGACTTTAAATCAGCCCCAGCATTTT
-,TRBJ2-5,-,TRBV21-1,CASSIPGLAGKETQYF,TGTGCCAGCAGCATCCCGGGACTAGCGGGTAAGGAGACCCAGTACTTC
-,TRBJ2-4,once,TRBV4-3,CASSQDRVYKNIQYF,TGCGCCAGCAGCCAAGACAGGGTATACAAAAACATTCAGTACTTC
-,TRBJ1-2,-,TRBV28,CASSLIGGGMSEGYTF,TGTGCCAGCAGTTTAATAGGGGGAGGGATGTCTGAGGGCTACACCTTC
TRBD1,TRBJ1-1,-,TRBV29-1,CSSGQGYTEAFF,TGCAGCTCGGGACAGGGGTACACTGAAGCTTTCTTT
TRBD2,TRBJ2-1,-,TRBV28,CASRLGLAGVGEQFF,TGTGCCAGCAGATTGGGGCTAGCGGGGGTGGGTGAGCAGTTCTTC
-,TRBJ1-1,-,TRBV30,CAWSNREITEAFF,TGTGCCTGGAGTAACAGGGAGATTACTGAAGCTTTCTTT
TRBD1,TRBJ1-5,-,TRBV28,CASMGQTNNNQPQHF,TGTGCCAGTATGGGACAGACGAATAACAATCAGCCCCAGCATTTT
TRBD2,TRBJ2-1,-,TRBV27,CASRRTSGRSHEQFF,TGTGCCAGCAGACGCACTAGCGGGAGGTCCCATGAGCAGTTCTTC
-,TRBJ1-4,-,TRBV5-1,CASSLGHTTNEKLFF,TGCGCCAGCAGCTTGGGACATACAACTAATGAAAAACTGTTTTTT
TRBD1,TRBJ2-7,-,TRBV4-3,CASSQRLQGAHEQYF,TGCGCCAGCAGCCAACGATTACAGGGGGCGCACGAGCAGTACTTC
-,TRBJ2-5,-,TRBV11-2,CASSYSRTVRGETQYF,TGTGCCAGCAGCTACTCAAGGACAGTTCGAGGGGAGACCCAGTACTTC
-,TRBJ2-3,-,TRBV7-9,CASSLEVADVTDTQYF,TGTGCCAGCAGCCTGGAAGTAGCGGATGTCACAGATACGCAGTATTTT
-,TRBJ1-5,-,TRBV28,CASSLYPVSGNQPQHF,TGTGCCAGCAGTTTATACCCGGTTTCGGGCAATCAGCCCCAGCATTTT
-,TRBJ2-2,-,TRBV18,CASSPIIGGTTGELFF,TGTGCCAGCTCACCAATCATCGGGGGAACCACCGGGGAGCTGTTTTTT
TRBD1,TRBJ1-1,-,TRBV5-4,CARPTGTGRDTEAFF,TGTGCCAGGCCTACCGGGACAGGGAGGGACACTGAAGCTTTCTTT
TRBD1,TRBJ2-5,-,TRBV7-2,CASSSGTANQETQYF,TGTGCCAGCAGTTCCGGGACAGCAAACCAAGAGACCCAGTACTTC
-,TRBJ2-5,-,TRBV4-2,CASSQRRPVLPGETQYF,TGTGCCAGCAGCCAAAGAAGGCCCGTCCTGCCGGGAGAGACCCAGTACTTC
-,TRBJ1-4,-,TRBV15,CATSREGRTNEKLFF,TGTGCCACCAGCAGAGAGGGGCGTACTAATGAAAAACTGTTTTTT
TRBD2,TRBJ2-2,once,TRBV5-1,CASSLAWTSGNIDTGELFF,TGCGCCAGCAGCTTGGCCTGGACTAGCGGAAATATCGACACCGGGGAGCTGTTTTTT
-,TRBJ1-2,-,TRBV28,CASRPDRARYGYTF,TGTGCCAGCAGGCCGGACAGAGCAAGATATGGCTACACCTTC
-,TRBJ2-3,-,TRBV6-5,CASSYFAESTDTQYF,TGTGCCAGCAGTTACTTCGCCGAGAGCACAGATACGCAGTATTTT
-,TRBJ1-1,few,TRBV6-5,CASSYTGGHTEAFF,TGTGCCAGCAGTTACACCGGGGGGCACACTGAAGCTTTCTTT
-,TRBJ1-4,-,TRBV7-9,CASSPIAWQGEKLFF,TGTGCCAGCAGCCCCATCGCGTGGCAGGGTGAAAAACTGTTTTTT
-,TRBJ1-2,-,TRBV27,CASSITGSWSYTF,TGTGCCAGCAGTATTACAGGGTCTTGGAGCTACACCTTC
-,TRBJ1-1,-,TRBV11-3,CASSLEYPRTEAFF,TGTGCCAGCAGCTTAGAGTACCCCAGGACTGAAGCTTTCTTT
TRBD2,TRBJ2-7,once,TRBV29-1,CSVTTSGFSYEQYF,TGCAGCGTTACGACTAGCGGATTCTCCTACGAGCAGTACTTC
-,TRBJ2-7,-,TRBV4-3,CASSQDLGAGSSYEQYF,TGCGCCAGCAGCCAAGATCTAGGAGCTGGAAGCTCCTACGAGCAGTACTTC
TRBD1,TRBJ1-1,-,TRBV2,CASRAGTGLRGTEAFF,TGTGCCAGCAGGGCCGGGACAGGGTTACGGGGAACTGAAGCTTTCTTT
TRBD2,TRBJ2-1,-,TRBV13,CASSKYKRTSGRAGDNEQFF,TGTGCCAGCAGCAAATATAAAAGGACTAGCGGGAGGGCCGGGGACAATGAGCAGTTCTTC
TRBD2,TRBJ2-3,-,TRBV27,CASSQTSGRADTQYF,TGTGCCAGCAGTCAGACTAGCGGGAGGGCAGATACGCAGTATTTT
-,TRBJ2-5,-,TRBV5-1,CASSLALAKETQYF,TGCGCCAGCAGCTTGGCCCTAGCGAAAGAGACCCAGTACTTC
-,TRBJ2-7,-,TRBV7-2,CASSLGSGPSSYEQYF,TGTGCCAGCAGCTTAGGTAGCGGCCCCAGCTCCTACGAGCAGTACTTC
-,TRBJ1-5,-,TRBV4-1,CASSQGTGVGNQPQHF,TGCGCCAGCAGCCAAGGAACCGGGGTCGGCAATCAGCCCCAGCATTTT
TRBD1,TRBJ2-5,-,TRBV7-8,CASSQFFLDRGREETQYF,TGTGCCAGCAGCCAATTTTTTTTAGACAGGGGGCGCGAAGAGACCCAGTACTTC
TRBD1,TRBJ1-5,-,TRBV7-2,CASSLRQGDNQPQHF,TGTGCCAGCAGCTTACGGCAGGGGGATAATCAGCCCCAGCATTTT
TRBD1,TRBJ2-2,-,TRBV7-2,CASTQYRGHAGELFF,TGTGCCAGCACCCAATACAGGGGGCACGCCGGGGAGCTGTTTTTT
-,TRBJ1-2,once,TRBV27,CASSRGYGYTF,TGTGCCAGCAGTCGGGGCTATGGCTACACCTTC
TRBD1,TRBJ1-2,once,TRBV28,CASRSTGGDFGYTF,TGTGCCAGCAGGTCCACAGGGGGCGATTTTGGCTACACCTTC
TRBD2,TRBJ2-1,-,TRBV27,CASSLSGTSGRAYNEQFF,TGTGCCAGCAGTTTATCCGGGACTAGCGGGAGGGCCTACAATGAGCAGTTCTTC
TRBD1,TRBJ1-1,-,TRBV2,CASGQGYTEAFF,TGTGCCAGCGGACAGGGCTACACTGAAGCTTTCTTT
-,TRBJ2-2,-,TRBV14,CASQDSANTGELFF,TGTGCCAGCCAGGACAGCGCGAACACCGGGGAGCTGTTTTTT
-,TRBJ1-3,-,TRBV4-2,CASSQDRGRGTGNTIYF,TGTGCCAGCAGCCAAGATCGCGGCAGGGGAACTGGAAACACCATATATTTT
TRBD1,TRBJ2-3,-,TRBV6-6,CASRQGATDTQYF,TGTGCCAGCAGACAGGGGGCAACAGATACGCAGTATTTT
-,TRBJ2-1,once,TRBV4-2,CASSQDRDNEQFF,TGTGCCAGCAGCCAAGATAGAGACAATGAGCAGTTCTTC
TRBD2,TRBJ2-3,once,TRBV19,CASSYTSGLRGDTQYF,TGTGCCAGTAGCTACACTAGCGGCCTAAGGGGGGATACGCAGTATTTT
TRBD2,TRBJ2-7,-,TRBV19,CASRAAGVYEQYF,TGTGCCAGTAGAGCCGCGGGGGTCTACGAGCAGTACTTC
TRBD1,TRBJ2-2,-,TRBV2,CASSERQGANTGELFF,TGTGCCAGCAGTGAACGGCAGGGGGCAAACACCGGGGAGCTGTTTTTT
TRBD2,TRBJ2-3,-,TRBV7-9,CASSLGAGVTADTQYF,TGTGCCAGCAGCTTAGGAGCGGGAGTAACGGCAGATACGCAGTATTTT
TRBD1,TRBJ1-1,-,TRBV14,CASPPGQVGHTEAFF,TGTGCCAGTCCTCCGGGACAGGTCGGGCACACTGAAGCTTTCTTT
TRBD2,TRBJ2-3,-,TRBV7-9,CASSQPSGSADTQYF,TGTGCCAGCAGCCAACCTAGCGGGAGTGCAGATACGCAGTATTTT
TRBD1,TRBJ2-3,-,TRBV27,CASSPRTGRTDTQYF,TGTGCCAGCAGTCCCCGGACAGGCCGGACAGATACGCAGTATTTT